Below, 4 T cell receptor beta chains from the same sample are listed, as sequenced in a study of CD8 T cells in Susac syndrome. RNA amounts of roughly 0.45 to 1 ug underwent reverse transcription with random hexamers. One entry per CDR3 protein results from TCRdb running MiXCR on the immunoSEQ multiplex PCR reads. The sample yields some 300,000 distinct CDR3 sequences, about 88% seen once. Sequencing was carried out using CD8+ T cells from PBMCs. These TCRs come from a human donor with multiple sclerosis.

The chain is built from TRBV6-2 or TRBV6-3 and TRBJ1-1; 11 nucleotides agree with TRBD1. This CDR3 region has 17 residues. CDR1 MNHEY and CDR2 SVGEGT come from the germline V gene. The V segment lost 3 bases and the J segment 2 bases; nucleotides outside the gene matches: 8. CDR3 sequence: CASSYIRDRGINTEAFF. The CDR3 region has the DNA TGTGCCAGCAGTTATATCCGGGACAGGGGGATAAACACTGAAGCTTTCTTT.

This chain joins TRBV28 and TRBJ2-1, with D unresolved. V was shortened by 4 bases and J by 6 bases, with 22 bases between the two germline ends. The CDR3 has 17 amino acids. Germline CDR1 MDHEN, CDR2 SYDVKM. CDR3 sequence (DNA): TGTGCCAGCAGTTCCGCGATAGGTAGCCTCCTGGGCAATGAGCAGTTCTTC. Its translation: CASSSAIGSLLGNEQFF.

This clonotype was seen a handful of times. The CDR3 loop is CASSTSRTGELFF. Written as DNA, the CDR3 is TGTGCCAGCAGCACATCTAGAACCGGGGAGCTGTTTTTT. The V call is TRBV6-1, the J call TRBJ2-2; D remains unclear. Germline assignment: CDR1 MNHNS and CDR2 SASEGT. CDR3 length equals 13 residues. V was pared by 6 bases and J by 5 bases, with 10 bases between.

The rearrangement links TRBV10-3 to TRBJ2-2; D unclear. CDR3 length: 11 residues. Germline lookup yields CDR1 ENHRY and CDR2 SYGVKD. V was clipped by 5 bases and J by 6 bases, with 4 bases between them. The CDR3 reads CAISPSGELFF. CDR3 DNA: TGTGCCATCAGTCCCTCCGGGGAGCTGTTTTTT.